Below, 11 T cell receptor beta chains from the same sample are listed, as sequenced in a study of identical twins. One entry per CDR3 protein, called by TCRdb with MiXCR from the 5' RACE reads. The sample yields about 520,000 distinct CDR3 sequences, roughly a fifth seen once. The same data also went into a second study, on T cells expressing NK-cell markers.

Material: CD4+ T cells sorted from blood. These receptors all come from a woman under 30 in good health.

The sample holds a few counts of this clonotype. The chain recombines TRBV12-3 or TRBV12-4 with TRBJ2-1; TRBD2 matches 7 bases. Trimming took 6 bases from V and 0 from J; bases not matched to a gene: 11. The CDR3 consists of 17 residues. This chain's CDR3 is CASSGLAVYSSYNEQFF. The CDR3 nucleotides are TGTGCCAGCAGCGGGCTAGCGGTCTATAGCTCCTACAATGAGCAGTTCTTC.

The rearrangement links TRBV29-1 to TRBJ2-7; a weak D match, TRBD1 (6 bases). Germline V gene data show CDR1 as SQVTM and CDR2 as ANQGSEA. V lost 7 bases and J lost 5, with 18 bases in between. This CDR3 contains 13 residues. The CDR3 sequence is CSASQGYSNEQYF. CDR3 in DNA: TGCAGCGCCTCACAGGGCTATAGCAACGAGCAGTACTTC.

J is TRBJ2-2 and V is TRBV4-2; TRBD1 is a possible D gene (5 bases). With 1 base removed from V and 2 bases from J, the gap between germline ends came to 11 bases. Per germline, CDR1 LGHNA and CDR2 YNFKEQ. The CDR3 loop spans 16 amino acids. CDR3 bases: TGTGCCAGCAGCCAAGGGCCGGACACCAACACCGGGGAGCTGTTTTTT. Translating gives CASSQGPDTNTGELFF.

This clonotype was detected a few times. This chain uses TRBV6-5 with TRBJ2-1; D call uncertain. The CDR3 spans 11 residues. Between the trimmed V and J ends, which lost 7 bases and 10 bases, there was a span of 11 bases. Germline V gives CDR1 MNHEY, CDR2 SVGAGI. The CDR3, as DNA: TGTGCCAGCACCAACTCCCGGGAGCAGTTCTTC. It yields the protein CASTNSREQFF.

This clonotype was detected ten times or more. This rearrangement joins TRBV15 to TRBJ1-1; maybe TRBD1 (5 bases). Deletions cut 1 base from V and 4 bases from J, with 13 bases between. The CDR3 consists of 15 residues. Germline V gene lookup returns CDR1 LNHNV and CDR2 YYDKDF (reference sequence). Written as DNA, the CDR3 is TGTGCCACCAGCAGAGGTTCGAGCGGGGGCACTGAAGCTTTCTTT. Its translation: CATSRGSSGGTEAFF.

V and J are TRBV18 and TRBJ1-1; 7 positions match TRBD1. This CDR3 is built from 15 residues. Germline CDR1 and CDR2: KGHSH and LQKENI. Germline trimming cut 2 bases from V and 1 base from J; bases unmatched to any gene: 4. The CDR3 DNA follows: TGTGCCAGCTCACCATCAACAGGGGAGAACACTGAAGCTTTCTTT. Translation gives CASSPSTGENTEAFF. The full variable domain, in which reference TRBV18 and TRBJ1-1 provide the parts outside the CDR3, is NAGVMQNPRHLVRRRGQEARLRCSPMKGHSHVYWYRQLPEEGLKFMVYLQKENIIDESGMPKERFSAEFPKEGPSILRIQQVVRGDSAAYFCASSPSTGENTEAFFGQGTRLTVV.

The rearrangement joins TRBV2 to TRBJ2-5, with no clear D. CDR3 length: 13 amino acids. Between the trimmed V and J ends, which lost 7 bases and 4 bases, there was a span of 13 bases. In germline, CDR1 is SNHLY, CDR2 FYNNEI. The CDR3 region is CASIKDPGETQYF. DNA for the CDR3: TGTGCCAGCATTAAGGACCCGGGAGAGACCCAGTACTTC. The full variable domain, with the rest looked up from reference TRBV2 and TRBJ2-5, is EPEVTQTPSHQVTQMGQEVILRCVPISNHLYFYWYRQILGQKVEFLVSFYNNEISEKSEIFDDQFSVERPDGSNFTLKIRSTKLEDSAMYFCASIKDPGETQYFGPGTRLLVL.

This sequence joins TRBV11-2 and TRBJ2-1; 11 bases line up with TRBD1. CDR3 size: 20 residues. With 0 bases clipped from V and 0 bases from J, the junction kept 10 bases outside the gene matches. Per the germline V gene, CDR1 is SGHAT and CDR2 is FQNNGV. The CDR3 loop reads CASSLEGDRGWESSYNEQFF. The CDR3 nucleotides read TGTGCCAGCAGCTTAGAGGGGGACAGGGGGTGGGAGAGCTCCTACAATGAGCAGTTCTTC.

The chain carries TRBV4-1 and TRBJ2-7, with D possibly matching TRBD1 (6 bases). The V gene's germline CDR1 is MGHRA and CDR2 YSYEKL. The CDR3 length is 15 residues. Trimming left V 0 bases short and J 3 bases short, with 12 bases between. The CDR3 nucleotides read TGCGCCAGCAGCCAAGATTTTCAGGGGTTCTACGAGCAGTACTTC. It encodes CASSQDFQGFYEQYF.

There are a few counts of this clonotype. The chain uses TRBV12-3 or TRBV12-4 and TRBJ2-1; 14 nucleotides agree with TRBD2. This CDR3 region has 14 residues. The J segment lost 9 bases and the V segment lost 6 bases, leaving 4 bases of the junction unmatched. The CDR3 nucleotides read TGTGCCAGCAGAGGGACTAGCGGGAGTTTTGAGCAGTTCTTC. Translated, it gives CASRGTSGSFEQFF.

The chain employs TRBV5-1 and TRBJ2-7; 7 nucleotides line up with TRBD2. The V gene end was trimmed by 2 bases and the J gene end by 7 bases; junction bases not matched to a gene: 9. This CDR3 has 14 amino acids. Germline assignment: CDR1 SGHRS and CDR2 YFSETQ. CDR3 loop: CASSFHGRADEQYF. As DNA, the CDR3 is TGCGCCAGCAGCTTCCATGGGAGGGCCGATGAGCAGTACTTC.